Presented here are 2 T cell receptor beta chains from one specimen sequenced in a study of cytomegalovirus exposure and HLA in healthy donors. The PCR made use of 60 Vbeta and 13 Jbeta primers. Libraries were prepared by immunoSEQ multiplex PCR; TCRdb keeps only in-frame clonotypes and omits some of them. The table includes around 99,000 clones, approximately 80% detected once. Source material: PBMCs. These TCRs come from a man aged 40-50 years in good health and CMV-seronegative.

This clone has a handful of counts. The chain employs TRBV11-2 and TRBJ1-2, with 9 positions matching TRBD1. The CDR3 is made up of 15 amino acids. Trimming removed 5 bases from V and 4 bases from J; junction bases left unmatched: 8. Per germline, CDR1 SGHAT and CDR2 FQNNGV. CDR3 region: CASSLTTGGSYGYTF. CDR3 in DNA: TGTGCCAGCAGCCTCACCACAGGGGGCAGCTATGGCTACACCTTC.

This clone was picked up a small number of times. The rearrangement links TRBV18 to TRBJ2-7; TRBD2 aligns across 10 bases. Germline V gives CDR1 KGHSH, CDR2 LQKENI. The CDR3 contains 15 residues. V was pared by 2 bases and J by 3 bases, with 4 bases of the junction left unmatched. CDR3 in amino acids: CASSPERGGHYEQYF. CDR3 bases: TGTGCCAGCTCACCAGAGCGGGGGGGCCACTACGAGCAGTACTTC.